The rows below give T cell receptor beta chains drawn from one sample of a study of PD-L1 blockade in urothelial cancer. The method was immunoSEQ multiplex PCR; TCRdb's version includes in-frame clones alone and lacks a portion of them. The sample consists of 95,000 to 100,000 clones, about nine tenths of them appearing once. The sample in question was PBMCs, obtained around atezolizumab (anti-PD-L1) treatment. The receptor source for this set is a man in his sixties with urothelial cancer. CDR3s include the opening cysteine and the closing phenylalanine or tryptophan. The D gene is left open where the match is weak. Part of the rows lack a size; the others show once, few, many or a class for expanded clones.

V,J,D,size,length,CDR3,DNA
TRBV6-5,TRBJ2-5,.,.,15,CASGGRGGKRETQYF,TGTGCCAGTGGGGGGCGAGGGGGCAAGAGGGAGACCCAGTACTTC
TRBV6-5,TRBJ1-1,.,.,11,CASRTLIEAFF,TGTGCCAGCCGGACACTTATAGAAGCTTTCTTT
TRBV6-6,TRBJ2-7,.,.,14,CASSLVPDGNEQYF,TGTGCCAGCAGCTTAGTCCCCGACGGGAACGAGCAGTACTTC
TRBV5-1,TRBJ1-2,TRBD1,.,16,CASSSTGGRVNYGYTF,TGCGCCAGCAGCTCTACAGGGGGCCGCGTTAACTATGGCTACACCTTC
TRBV18,TRBJ2-2,.,once,13,CASSPQGAGELFF,TGTGCCAGCTCACCTCAGGGCGCCGGGGAGCTGTTTTTT
TRBV2,TRBJ1-2,.,.,15,CASPLGGAPGYGYTF,TGTGCCAGCCCTTTAGGGGGGGCGCCGGGCTATGGCTACACCTTC
TRBV7-8,TRBJ1-3,.,.,15,CASSFGTPSGNTIYF,TGTGCCAGCAGCTTCGGGACACCATCTGGAAACACCATATATTTT
TRBV19,TRBJ1-3,.,.,16,CASTGKRDLSGNTIYF,TGTGCCAGTACCGGTAAGCGGGACCTCTCTGGAAACACCATATATTTT
TRBV30,TRBJ1-2,TRBD1,.,15,CAWTAGRQGESGYTF,TGTGCCTGGACTGCTGGACGACAGGGGGAGAGTGGCTACACCTTC
TRBV11-1,TRBJ2-7,TRBD2,.,14,CASSSRREGYEQYF,TGTGCCAGCAGCTCCCGGCGGGAGGGGTACGAGCAGTACTTC
TRBV4-1,TRBJ2-5,.,.,16,CASSQAPPPSRETQYF,TGCGCCAGCAGCCAAGCCCCTCCCCCTAGTCGAGAGACCCAGTACTTC
TRBV6-6,TRBJ2-2,.,once,14,CASNEALNTGELFF,TGTGCCAGCAACGAGGCGCTTAACACCGGGGAGCTGTTTTTT
TRBV30,TRBJ1-1,.,.,13,CAWTGGGNTEAFF,TGTGCCTGGACCGGGGGGGGGAACACTGAAGCTTTCTTT
TRBV27,TRBJ2-7,TRBD2,few,15,CASSITGTSGYEQYF,TGTGCCAGCAGTATCACCGGGACTAGCGGCTACGAGCAGTACTTC
TRBV7-3,TRBJ2-1,TRBD2,.,15,CASSFSGRGLDEQFF,TGTGCCAGCAGCTTTAGTGGGAGGGGCTTAGATGAGCAGTTCTTC
TRBV7-7,TRBJ1-6,.,.,13,CASSLGAGEPLHF,TGTGCCAGCAGCTTAGGGGCCGGGGAACCCCTCCACTTT
TRBV7-2,TRBJ2-7,TRBD2,.,16,CASSWDGASGGYEQYF,TGTGCCAGCAGCTGGGATGGGGCTAGCGGGGGGTACGAGCAGTACTTC
TRBV7-2,TRBJ2-2,TRBD1,.,13,CASSRQGTGELFF,TGTGCCAGCAGCCGACAGGGGACCGGGGAGCTGTTTTTT
TRBV19,TRBJ1-1,TRBD1,.,15,CASSLKGARNTEAFF,TGTGCCAGTAGTCTTAAGGGGGCGCGGAACACTGAAGCTTTCTTT
TRBV5-1,TRBJ2-7,.,.,13,CASSFSNSYEQYF,TGCGCCAGCAGCTTTTCTAACTCCTACGAGCAGTACTTC
TRBV6-4,TRBJ2-3,.,.,16,CASSVELGSSTDTQYF,TGTGCCAGCAGTGTCGAACTGGGCTCTAGCACAGATACGCAGTATTTT
TRBV18,TRBJ1-2,TRBD1,.,16,CASSPLRDRTSYGYTF,TGTGCCAGCTCACCACTTCGGGACAGGACATCCTATGGCTACACCTTC
TRBV9,TRBJ2-4,TRBD2,.,14,CASSVGSSGNIQYF,TGTGCCAGCAGCGTAGGGTCTAGCGGAAACATTCAGTACTTC
TRBV19,TRBJ2-1,TRBD1,.,14,CASRGQGGDNEQFF,TGTGCCAGTAGGGGACAGGGGGGGGACAATGAGCAGTTCTTC
TRBV6-5,TRBJ2-1,.,.,16,CASSYWGPAAHNEQFF,TGTGCCAGCAGTTACTGGGGCCCGGCAGCCCACAATGAGCAGTTCTTC
TRBV9,TRBJ2-1,TRBD2,.,16,CASSVAGGAFYNEQFF,TGTGCCAGCAGCGTCGCCGGGGGGGCATTCTACAATGAGCAGTTCTTC
TRBV5-1,TRBJ2-3,.,.,14,CASSPQGPSDTQYF,TGCGCCAGCAGCCCTCAGGGGCCAAGCGATACGCAGTATTTT
TRBV6-5,TRBJ1-4,.,.,14,CASRDGQLSGKLFF,TGTGCCAGCAGAGACGGACAGCTCTCAGGAAAACTGTTTTTT